The 5 T cell receptor beta chains reported below all come from one sample, sequenced in a study of T cells expressing NK-cell markers. TCRdb reanalyzed the 5' RACE reads and collapses them to one entry per CDR3 protein, without DNA. The sample's table shows 550,000 to 600,000 distinct CDR3 sequences. Specimen: blood T cells: a sorted CD56 or NKG2C T cell subset, CD4+ or CD8+ T cells, or bulk PBMC T cells (not recorded which). These receptors all come from a man in his late teens or twenties in good health.

The chain joins TRBV20-1 to TRBJ2-1; with no DNA, the TCRdb D assignment of TRBD1 cannot be verified. Germline CDR1 and CDR2: DFQATT and SNEGSKA (reference sequence). This CDR3 contains 13 residues. The CDR3 is CSAGQPQTNEQFF.

This chain links TRBV2 with TRBJ1-5; checking the TCRdb D call of TRBD1 is not possible without DNA. In germline, CDR1 is SNHLY, CDR2 FYNNEI. CDR3 length: 16 residues. The CDR3 here is CASSGQRTGRGQPQHF.

The chain has TRBV12-3 or TRBV12-4 and TRBJ2-5; TCRdb picks TRBD2, but there is no DNA to check that call. The CDR3 runs to 18 residues. The CDR3 region is CASTLGPGLAGGRETQYF.

The chain recombines TRBV7-8 with TRBJ2-1; the TCRdb call, TRBD1, lacks DNA for checking. The CDR3 loop spans 16 amino acids. Germline CDR1 is SGHVS and CDR2 is FQNEAQ. CDR3 sequence reads: CASSWGLGTDYNEQFF.

The chain couples TRBV10-3 to TRBJ2-2. Germline V gives CDR1 ENHRY, CDR2 SYGVKD. CDR3 length: 13 residues. The CDR3 is CASSEGDTGELFF.